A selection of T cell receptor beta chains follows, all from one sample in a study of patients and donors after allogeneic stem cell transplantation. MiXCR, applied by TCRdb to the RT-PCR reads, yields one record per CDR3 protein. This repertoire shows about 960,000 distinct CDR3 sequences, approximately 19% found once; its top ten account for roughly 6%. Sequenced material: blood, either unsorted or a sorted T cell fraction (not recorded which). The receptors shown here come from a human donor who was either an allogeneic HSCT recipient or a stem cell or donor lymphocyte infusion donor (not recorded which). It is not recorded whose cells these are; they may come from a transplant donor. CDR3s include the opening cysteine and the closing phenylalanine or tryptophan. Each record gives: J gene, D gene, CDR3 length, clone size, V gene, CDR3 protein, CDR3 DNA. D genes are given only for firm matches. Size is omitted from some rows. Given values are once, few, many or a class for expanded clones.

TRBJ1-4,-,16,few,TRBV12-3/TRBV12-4,CASSPLQHGYSEKLFF,TGTGCCAGCAGTCCGCTCCAGCATGGGTATAGTGAAAAACTGTTTTTT
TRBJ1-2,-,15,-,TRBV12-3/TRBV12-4,CASTPGGGPGYGYTF,TGTGCCAGCACCCCCGGTGGGGGGCCCGGGTATGGCTACACCTTC
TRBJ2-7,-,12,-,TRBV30,CAWAGGGYEQYF,TGTGCCTGGGCAGGGGGAGGTTACGAGCAGTACTTC
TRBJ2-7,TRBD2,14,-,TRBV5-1,CASSSQGGTYEQYF,TGCGCCAGCAGCTCCCAGGGAGGGACGTACGAGCAGTACTTC
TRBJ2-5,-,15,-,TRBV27,CASSPRIDWQETQYF,TGTGCCAGCAGTCCACGGATCGATTGGCAAGAGACCCAGTACTTC
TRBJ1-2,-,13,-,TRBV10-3,CAIKGGSNYGYTF,TGTGCCATCAAAGGCGGCAGCAACTATGGCTACACCTTC
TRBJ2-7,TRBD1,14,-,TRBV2,CASRGDRPAYEQYF,TGTGCCAGCAGGGGGGACAGACCAGCCTACGAGCAGTACTTC
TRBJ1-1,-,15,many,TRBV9,CASSLDSKMNTEAFF,TGTGCCAGCAGCCTGGACAGTAAAATGAACACTGAAGCTTTCTTT
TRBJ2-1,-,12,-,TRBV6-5,CASSATSGEQFF,TGTGCCAGCAGTGCTACGTCGGGTGAGCAGTTCTTC
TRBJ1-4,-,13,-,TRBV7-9,CASSEQEEGKLFF,TGTGCCAGCAGCGAGCAGGAGGAAGGAAAACTGTTTTTT
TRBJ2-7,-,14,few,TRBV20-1,CSARDLGRDYEQYF,TGCAGTGCTAGGGACCTTGGGCGAGACTACGAGCAGTACTTC
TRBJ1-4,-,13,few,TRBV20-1,CSAYGTRNEKLFF,TGCAGTGCTTACGGGACACGGAATGAAAAACTGTTTTTT
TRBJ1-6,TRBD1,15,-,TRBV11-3,CASSHKTGSNSPLHF,TGTGCCAGCAGCCATAAGACAGGGTCTAATTCACCCCTCCACTTT
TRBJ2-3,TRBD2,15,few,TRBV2,CASRRLAATTDTQYF,TGTGCCAGCCGAAGACTAGCGGCCACTACAGATACGCAGTATTTT
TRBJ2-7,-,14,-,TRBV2,CASSEAGLAYEQYF,TGTGCCAGCAGTGAAGCGGGATTGGCCTACGAGCAGTACTTC
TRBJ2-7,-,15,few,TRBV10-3,CAISDSRGNSYEQYF,TGTGCCATCAGTGACTCTAGGGGTAACTCCTACGAGCAGTACTTC
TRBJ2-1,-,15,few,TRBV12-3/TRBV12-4,CASSFRAGAGSEQFF,TGTGCCAGCAGTTTTCGGGCGGGGGCTGGTTCTGAGCAGTTCTTC
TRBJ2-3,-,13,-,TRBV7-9,CASSLRSEDTQYF,TGTGCCAGCAGCTTACGTTCGGAAGATACGCAGTATTTT
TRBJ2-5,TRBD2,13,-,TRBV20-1,CSASGGAQETQYF,TGCAGTGCTAGCGGGGGGGCACAAGAGACCCAGTACTTC
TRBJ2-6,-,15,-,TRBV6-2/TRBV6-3,CASSEPSSGANVLTF,TGTGCCAGCAGTGAGCCCAGCTCTGGGGCCAACGTCCTGACTTTC
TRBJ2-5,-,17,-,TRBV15,CATSSSYRPDTGETQYF,TGTGCCACCAGCAGCTCTTACCGACCGGACACTGGGGAGACCCAGTACTTC
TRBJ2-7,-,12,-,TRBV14,CASSVIASEQYF,TGTGCCAGCAGCGTAATAGCGTCCGAGCAGTACTTC
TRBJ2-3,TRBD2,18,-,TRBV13,CARNLGPAGASSTDTQYF,TGTGCCAGAAACTTAGGGCCAGCGGGGGCCTCTAGCACAGATACGCAGTATTTT
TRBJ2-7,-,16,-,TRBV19,CASTDNRDGSSYEQYF,TGTGCCAGTACTGATAACCGGGACGGAAGCTCCTACGAGCAGTACTTC
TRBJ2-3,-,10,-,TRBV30,CAWGGSTQYF,TGTGCCTGGGGGGGGAGTACGCAGTATTTT
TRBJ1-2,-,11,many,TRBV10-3,CATNPGEGYTF,TGTGCCACCAACCCGGGGGAGGGCTACACCTTC
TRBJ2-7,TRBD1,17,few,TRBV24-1,CATSDMRIGTGTYEQYF,TGTGCCACCAGTGATATGAGGATAGGGACAGGGACCTACGAGCAGTACTTC
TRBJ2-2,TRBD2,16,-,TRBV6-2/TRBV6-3,CASSIRLAGSTGELFF,TGTGCCAGCAGTATAAGACTAGCGGGGAGCACCGGGGAGCTGTTTTTT
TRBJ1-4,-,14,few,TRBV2,CASSDRGTNEKLFF,TGTGCCAGCAGTGATAGGGGAACTAATGAAAAACTGTTTTTT
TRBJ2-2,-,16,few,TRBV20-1,CSVPPAAGQFTGELFF,TGCAGTGTTCCCCCGGCCGCAGGGCAGTTCACCGGGGAGCTGTTTTTT
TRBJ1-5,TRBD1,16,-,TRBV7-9,CASSSGGTSSNQPQHF,TGTGCCAGCAGTTCAGGGGGGACATCAAGCAATCAGCCCCAGCATTTT
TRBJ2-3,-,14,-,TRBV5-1,CASSRSKPTDTQYF,TGCGCCAGCAGCCGTAGTAAGCCCACAGATACGCAGTATTTT
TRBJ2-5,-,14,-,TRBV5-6,CASSRRGILETQYF,TGTGCCAGCAGCCGACGGGGGATTCTTGAGACCCAGTACTTC
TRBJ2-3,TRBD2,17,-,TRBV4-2,CASSQELGLAGTDTQYF,TGTGCCAGCAGCCAAGAGTTAGGACTAGCCGGCACAGATACGCAGTATTTT
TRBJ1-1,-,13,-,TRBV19,CASRKLGNTEAFF,TGTGCCAGTAGAAAACTGGGGAACACTGAAGCTTTCTTT
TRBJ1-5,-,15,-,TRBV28,CASRDSDRITQPQHF,TGTGCCAGCAGGGACTCGGACAGAATTACTCAGCCCCAGCATTTT
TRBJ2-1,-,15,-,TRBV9,CASSVAGSNGNEQFF,TGTGCCAGCAGCGTAGCCGGGAGTAACGGCAATGAGCAGTTCTTC
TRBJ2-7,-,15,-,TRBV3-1,CASSQQQGRNDEQYF,TGTGCCAGCAGCCAACAACAGGGACGTAACGACGAGCAGTACTTC
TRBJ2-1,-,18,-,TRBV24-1,CATSDFVTGTPGYNEQFF,TGTGCCACCAGTGATTTCGTGACCGGGACCCCGGGCTACAATGAGCAGTTCTTC
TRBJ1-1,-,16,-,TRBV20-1,CSARGRRGPMNTEAFF,TGCAGTGCTAGAGGGAGGAGGGGACCTATGAACACTGAAGCTTTCTTT
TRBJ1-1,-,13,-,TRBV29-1,CSVYRVSNTEAFF,TGCAGCGTTTACAGGGTTTCGAACACTGAAGCTTTCTTT
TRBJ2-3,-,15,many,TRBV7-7,CASSLDGGSGDTQYF,TGTGCTAGCAGCTTAGATGGAGGGTCAGGTGATACGCAGTATTTT
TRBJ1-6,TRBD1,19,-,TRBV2,CASRGAGTGGISYNSPLHF,TGTGCCAGCAGGGGAGCCGGGACAGGTGGGATTTCCTATAATTCACCCCTCCACTTT
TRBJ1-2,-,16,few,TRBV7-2,CASSLGWAGWTDGYTF,TGTGCCAGCAGCTTAGGATGGGCAGGGTGGACGGATGGCTACACCTTC
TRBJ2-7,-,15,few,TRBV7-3,CASSSRPGNSYEQYF,TGTGCCAGCAGCAGCCGGCCAGGTAACTCCTACGAGCAGTACTTC
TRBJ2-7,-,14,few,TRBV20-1,CSPGGPGGRDEQYF,TGCAGCCCCGGAGGGCCAGGGGGTCGGGACGAGCAGTACTTC
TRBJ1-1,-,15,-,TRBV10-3,CAISDFGRTRTEAFF,TGTGCCATCAGTGACTTCGGACGGACAAGGACTGAAGCTTTCTTT
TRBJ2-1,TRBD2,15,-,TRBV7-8,CASSQFSGTHNEQFF,TGTGCCAGCAGCCAATTTAGCGGGACTCACAATGAGCAGTTCTTC
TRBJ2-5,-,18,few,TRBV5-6,CASSLEGPGRQRRETQYF,TGTGCCAGCAGCTTGGAGGGACCGGGACGCCAACGGAGAGAGACCCAGTACTTC
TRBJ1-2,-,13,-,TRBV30,CAWSHRSEGGYTF,TGTGCCTGGAGCCACAGATCCGAAGGGGGCTACACCTTC
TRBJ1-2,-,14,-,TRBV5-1,CASSLNRDNYGYTF,TGCGCCAGCAGCCTGAACAGGGATAACTATGGCTACACCTTC
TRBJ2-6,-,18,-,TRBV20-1,CSARVAQDTFGGANVLTF,TGCAGTGCTAGGGTCGCCCAGGATACTTTCGGTGGGGCCAACGTCCTGACTTTC
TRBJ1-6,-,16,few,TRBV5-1,CASSLNRATYNSPLHF,TGCGCCAGCAGCTTGAACAGGGCGACCTATAATTCACCCCTCCACTTT
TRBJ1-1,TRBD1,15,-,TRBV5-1,CASRFLGTGVTEAFF,TGCGCCAGCAGATTCTTGGGGACAGGGGTGACTGAAGCTTTCTTT
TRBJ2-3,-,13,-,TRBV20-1,CSAPTAGTDTQYF,TGCAGTGCCCCGACAGCAGGGACAGATACGCAGTATTTT
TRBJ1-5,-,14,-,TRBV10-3,CAISEGLGGAPQHF,TGTGCCATCAGTGAGGGTTTGGGGGGTGCGCCCCAGCATTTT
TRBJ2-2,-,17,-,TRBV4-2,CASSRSPTTSNTGELFF,TGTGCCAGCAGCCGCTCACCGACAACCTCGAACACCGGGGAGCTGTTTTTT
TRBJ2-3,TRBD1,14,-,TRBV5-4,CASSRDRDKVTQYF,TGTGCCAGCAGCCGGGACAGGGATAAGGTTACGCAGTATTTT